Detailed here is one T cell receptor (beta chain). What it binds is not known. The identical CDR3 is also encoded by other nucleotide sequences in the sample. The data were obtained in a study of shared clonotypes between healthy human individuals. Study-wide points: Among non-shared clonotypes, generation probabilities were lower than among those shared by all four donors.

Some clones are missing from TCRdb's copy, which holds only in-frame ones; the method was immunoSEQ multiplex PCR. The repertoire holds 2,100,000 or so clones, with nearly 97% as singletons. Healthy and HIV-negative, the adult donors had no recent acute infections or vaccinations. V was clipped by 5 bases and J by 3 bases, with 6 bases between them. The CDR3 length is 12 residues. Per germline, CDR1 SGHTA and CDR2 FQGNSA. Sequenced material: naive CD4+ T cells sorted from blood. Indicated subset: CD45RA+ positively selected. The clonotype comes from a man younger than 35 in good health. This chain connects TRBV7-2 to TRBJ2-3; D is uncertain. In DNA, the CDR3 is TGTGCCAGCAGCCTGGGGACAGATACGCAGTATTTT. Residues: CASSLGTDTQYF.